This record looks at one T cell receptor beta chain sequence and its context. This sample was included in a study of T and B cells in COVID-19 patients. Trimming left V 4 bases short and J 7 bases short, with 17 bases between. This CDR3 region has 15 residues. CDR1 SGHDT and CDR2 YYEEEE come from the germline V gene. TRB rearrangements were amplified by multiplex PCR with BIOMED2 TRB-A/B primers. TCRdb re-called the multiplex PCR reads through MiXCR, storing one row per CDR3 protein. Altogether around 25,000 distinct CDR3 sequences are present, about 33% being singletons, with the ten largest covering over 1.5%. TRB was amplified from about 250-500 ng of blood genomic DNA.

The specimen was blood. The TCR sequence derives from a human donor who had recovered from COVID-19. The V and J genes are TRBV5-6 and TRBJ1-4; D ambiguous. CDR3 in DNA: TGTGCCAGCAGCGCCCTATCCCCTAGCTCTGAAAAACTGTTTTTT. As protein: CASSALSPSSEKLFF. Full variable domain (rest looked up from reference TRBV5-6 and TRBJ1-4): DAGVTQSPTHLIKTRGQQVTLRCSPKSGHDTVSWYQQALGQGPQFIFQYYEEEERQRGNFPDRFSGHQFPNYSSELNVNALLLGDSALYLCASSALSPSSEKLFFGSGTQLSVL.